This section outlines one TCR beta chain sequence together with its context. The PCR contained 60 Vbeta and 13 Jbeta primers. TCRdb keeps only in-frame clones here, not all; method: immunoSEQ multiplex PCR. The sample includes about 140,000 clones, under 80% of them seen just once. The sample belongs to a study of cytomegalovirus exposure and HLA in healthy donors. Germline V gene data show CDR1 as MGHRA and CDR2 as YSYEKL. With V trimmed by 4 bases and J by 7 bases, 21 bases remained unmatched. CDR3 size: 19 residues. The gene calls are TRBV4-1 and TRBJ1-2; 10 bases agree with TRBD1. The clonotype originates from a male donor in good health and CMV-seronegative. Sequencing was carried out using PBMCs. The DNA of the CDR3 is TGCGCCAGCAGCCTTCACTATTCCACCGGGACAGGGGCTGGGAGTGGCTACACCTTC. Its protein product is CASSLHYSTGTGAGSGYTF.